The clone carrying this TCR beta chain was observed once. Its antigen is not known. The data were produced by immunoSEQ multiplex PCR, yet TCRdb's version contains in-frame clones alone and is incomplete. The table has 40,000 to 60,000 clones, roughly 85% seen once. The data originate from a study of T cell responses to AZD1222 COVID-19 vaccine. Study-wide findings and caveats: The study found vaccine-associated CD4 TCRs spanning spike, dominant at 160-218 and 743-854. Donors, mostly white British, included more females; clonal diversity was possibly underestimated. At baseline, seropositivity was found in only a handful of AZD1222 recipients.

V shed 4 bases, J shed 4 bases, and the junction held 4 bases outside the gene matches. Germline V gene sequence: CDR1 SGHKS, CDR2 YYEKEE (reference sequence). The CDR3 is made up of 15 amino acids. The sample here was peripheral blood, taken 28 days after the second AZD1222 dose. This TCR was sampled from an adult who received the AZD1222 COVID-19 vaccine. This rearrangement joins TRBV5-5 to TRBJ2-7; 14 nucleotides align to TRBD2. The CDR3 here is CASSQGLAGVYEQYF. The CDR3 bases are TGTGCCAGCAGCCAGGGACTAGCGGGAGTGTACGAGCAGTACTTC. Drawing the rest from reference TRBV5-5 and TRBJ2-7, the complete variable domain is DAGVTQSPTHLIKTRGQQVTLRCSPISGHKSVSWYQQVLGQGPQFIFQYYEKEERGRGNFPDRFSARQFPNYSSELNVNALLLGDSALYLCASSQGLAGVYEQYFGPGTRLTVT.